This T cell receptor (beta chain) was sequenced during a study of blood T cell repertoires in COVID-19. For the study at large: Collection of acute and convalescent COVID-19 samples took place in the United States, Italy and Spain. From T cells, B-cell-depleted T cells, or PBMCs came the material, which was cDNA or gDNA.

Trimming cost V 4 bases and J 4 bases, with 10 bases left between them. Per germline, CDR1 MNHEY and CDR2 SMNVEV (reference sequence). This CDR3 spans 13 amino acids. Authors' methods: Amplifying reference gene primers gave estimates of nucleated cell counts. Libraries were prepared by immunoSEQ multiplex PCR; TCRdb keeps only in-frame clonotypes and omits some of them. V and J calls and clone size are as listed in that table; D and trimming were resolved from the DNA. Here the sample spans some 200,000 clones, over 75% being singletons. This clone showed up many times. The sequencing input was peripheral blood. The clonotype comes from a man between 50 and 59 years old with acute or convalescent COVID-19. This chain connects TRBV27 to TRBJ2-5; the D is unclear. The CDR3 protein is CASSSRVRETQYF. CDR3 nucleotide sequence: TGTGCCAGCAGTTCCCGGGTGAGAGAGACCCAGTACTTC.